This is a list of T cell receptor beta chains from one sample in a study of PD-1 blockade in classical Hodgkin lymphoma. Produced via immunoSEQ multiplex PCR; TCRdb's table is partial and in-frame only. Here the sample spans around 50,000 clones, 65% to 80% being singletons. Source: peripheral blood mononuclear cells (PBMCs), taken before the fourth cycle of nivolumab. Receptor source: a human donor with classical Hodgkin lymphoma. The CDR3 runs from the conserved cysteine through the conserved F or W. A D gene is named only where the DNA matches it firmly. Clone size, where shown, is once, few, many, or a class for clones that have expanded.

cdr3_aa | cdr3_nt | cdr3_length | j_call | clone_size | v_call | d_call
CASSGDRATGANVLTF | TGTGCCAGCAGTGGAGACAGGGCTACTGGGGCCAACGTCCTGACTTTC | 16 | TRBJ2-6 | . | TRBV6-4 | TRBD1
CASSIGTSGRTDTQYF | TGTGCCAGCAGTATCGGGACTAGCGGGAGAACAGATACGCAGTATTTT | 16 | TRBJ2-3 | . | TRBV27 | TRBD2
CASTSGLAGNTGELFF | TGTGCCAGTACCTCCGGACTAGCGGGTAACACCGGGGAGCTGTTTTTT | 16 | TRBJ2-2 | few | TRBV19 | TRBD2
CASKRGSGRSYNEQFF | TGTGCCAGCAAAAGGGGAAGTGGGAGGTCCTACAATGAGCAGTTCTTC | 16 | TRBJ2-1 | . | TRBV28 | .
CASSLFGGQGSF | TGTGCCAGCAGCCTCTTTGGGGGACAGGGGTCCTTC | 12 | TRBJ2-4 | . | TRBV5-6 | TRBD1
CASSLGSVAGGLLNEQYF | TGTGCCAGCAGCTTAGGCTCGGTAGCGGGAGGGCTGCTGAACGAGCAGTACTTC | 18 | TRBJ2-7 | . | TRBV13 | TRBD2
CASSLGPRECSYEQYF | TGTGCCAGCAGCTTAGGTCCCAGGGAGTGCTCCTACGAGCAGTACTTC | 16 | TRBJ2-7 | . | TRBV11-1 | .
CASSIEGGHLGDQPQHF | TGTGCCAGTAGTATAGAGGGGGGGCACCTGGGGGATCAGCCCCAGCATTTT | 17 | TRBJ1-5 | once | TRBV19 | .
CASSLFGEGYEQYF | TGTGCCAGCAGCCTTTTCGGAGAAGGTTACGAGCAGTACTTC | 14 | TRBJ2-7 | . | TRBV4-2 | .
CAISPSSTRPETQYF | TGTGCCATCAGCCCCTCCAGTACGAGACCAGAGACCCAGTACTTC | 15 | TRBJ2-5 | medium-sized | TRBV10-3 | .
CASSLFREETQYF | TGTGCCAGCAGCTTATTCCGTGAGGAGACCCAGTACTTC | 13 | TRBJ2-5 | . | TRBV7-3 | .
CASSRQGSGTQYF | TGTGCCAGCAGTAGACAGGGTAGTGGTACGCAGTATTTT | 13 | TRBJ2-3 | . | TRBV6-5 | TRBD1
CASSSPESEQYF | TGTGCCAGCAGTTCCCCAGAGTCCGAGCAGTACTTC | 12 | TRBJ2-7 | . | TRBV28 | .
CASSEGGRGSHF | TGTGCCAGCAGTGAAGGAGGCAGGGGGTCCCATTTT | 12 | TRBJ1-5 | . | TRBV6-1 | TRBD1
CASSPSRGARQPQHF | TGCGCCAGCAGCCCCTCCCGGGGGGCGCGGCAGCCCCAGCATTTT | 15 | TRBJ1-5 | . | TRBV4-1 | .
CASSQDLAGVPTMQYF | TGCGCCAGCAGCCAAGATCTAGCGGGAGTCCCCACGATGCAGTACTTC | 16 | TRBJ2-7 | . | TRBV4-1 | TRBD2
CASSPGVLGTEQYF | TGTGCCAGCAGCCCGGGAGTTCTGGGGACCGAGCAGTACTTC | 14 | TRBJ2-7 | . | TRBV14 | .
CASSLGPYNEQFF | TGTGCCAGCAGCTTAGGGCCGTACAATGAGCAGTTCTTC | 13 | TRBJ2-1 | . | TRBV7-2 | .
CASSYGQGTTGNTIYF | TGTGCCAGCAGTTACGGACAGGGAACTACTGGAAACACCATATATTTT | 16 | TRBJ1-3 | . | TRBV6-5 | TRBD1
CASSFGGAGYTF | TGTGCCAGCAGCTTCGGGGGGGCTGGCTACACCTTC | 12 | TRBJ1-2 | few | TRBV11-1 | .
CASSRLAGGVDTQYF | TGTGCCAGCAGCCGACTAGCGGGAGGGGTAGATACGCAGTATTTT | 15 | TRBJ2-3 | large | TRBV7-3 | TRBD2
CASSLERTSTDTQYF | TGTGCCAGCAGCCTCGAGCGGACTAGCACAGATACGCAGTATTTT | 15 | TRBJ2-3 | . | TRBV9 | .
CASIRRPRGDTEAFF | TGTGCCAGCATCCGGAGGCCTCGGGGAGATACTGAAGCTTTCTTT | 15 | TRBJ1-1 | . | TRBV6-5 | .
CSVADRGSNEQFF | TGCAGCGTTGCGGACAGGGGGTCTAATGAGCAGTTCTTC | 13 | TRBJ2-1 | . | TRBV29-1 | TRBD1
CSVIKVDTQYF | TGCAGCGTTATTAAGGTGGATACGCAGTATTTT | 11 | TRBJ2-3 | . | TRBV29-1 | .
CASSQDIGFSSYNEQFF | TGTGCCAGCAGCCAAGATATCGGGTTCAGCTCCTACAATGAGCAGTTCTTC | 17 | TRBJ2-1 | . | TRBV4-2 | .
CASSFIGPPPEAFF | TGTGCCAGTAGTTTCATTGGGCCACCACCTGAAGCTTTCTTT | 14 | TRBJ1-1 | few | TRBV19 | .
CASRDRSNQPQHF | TGTGCCAGCAGAGATCGGAGCAATCAGCCCCAGCATTTT | 13 | TRBJ1-5 | . | TRBV6-5 | .
CASSFGLVAYEQYF | TGTGCCAGCAGCTTCGGACTAGTCGCCTACGAGCAGTACTTC | 14 | TRBJ2-7 | . | TRBV7-2 | TRBD2
CASSLGTYEQYF | TGTGCCAGCAGCTTGGGTACCTACGAGCAGTACTTC | 12 | TRBJ2-7 | . | TRBV5-5 | .
CAIRGGPDGGSATDTQYF | TGTGCCATCAGGGGGGGGCCGGACGGTGGATCTGCCACAGATACGCAGTATTTT | 18 | TRBJ2-3 | . | TRBV10-3 | .
CASSLRVGDPEQYF | TGCGCCAGCAGCCTCCGAGTAGGGGATCCCGAGCAGTACTTC | 14 | TRBJ2-7 | . | TRBV5-1 | .
CASSLSRAGDQPQHF | TGTGCCAGCAGCTTAAGCAGGGCCGGGGATCAGCCCCAGCATTTT | 15 | TRBJ1-5 | . | TRBV7-9 | .
CASSLSPGARNEQFF | TGCGCCAGCAGCTTGTCTCCAGGGGCGCGGAATGAGCAGTTCTTC | 15 | TRBJ2-1 | . | TRBV5-1 | .
CASSVYLDRTFSHYGYTF | TGTGCCAGCAGCGTCTACCTCGACCGCACTTTTAGCCACTATGGCTACACCTTC | 18 | TRBJ1-2 | . | TRBV9 | .
CASKRTGLNYGYTF | TGTGCCAGCAAGCGAACAGGGCTTAACTATGGCTACACCTTC | 14 | TRBJ1-2 | . | TRBV6-5 | .
CASSPRQQGWTQYF | TGTGCCAGCTCACCCCGTCAACAGGGCTGGACCCAGTACTTC | 14 | TRBJ2-5 | once | TRBV18 | .
CASSIGLVDTQYF | TGTGCCAGCAGCATTGGACTAGTAGATACGCAGTATTTT | 13 | TRBJ2-3 | . | TRBV7-2 | TRBD2
CASQTSGRRHEQFF | TGTGCCAGCCAGACTAGCGGGAGAAGGCATGAGCAGTTCTTC | 14 | TRBJ2-1 | . | TRBV19 | TRBD2
CATRRDYGYTF | TGTGCCACCCGACGGGACTATGGCTACACCTTC | 11 | TRBJ1-2 | . | TRBV28 | .
CASSSTGRTEAFF | TGTGCCAGCAGCTCAACAGGGAGGACTGAAGCTTTCTTT | 13 | TRBJ1-1 | few | TRBV7-2 | .
CASSQVGSNQPQHF | TGCGCCAGCAGCCAAGTGGGGAGCAATCAGCCCCAGCATTTT | 14 | TRBJ1-5 | . | TRBV4-3 | .
CASSPREFSETQYF | TGTGCCAGCAGCCCCCGAGAATTCTCAGAGACCCAGTACTTC | 14 | TRBJ2-5 | . | TRBV6-5 | .
CASSQAKSRDEQFF | TGCGCCAGCAGCCAAGCGAAATCTCGGGATGAGCAGTTCTTC | 14 | TRBJ2-1 | . | TRBV4-1 | .
CASSRQARGVHYEQYF | TGTGCCAGCTCACGACAGGCGAGGGGGGTCCACTACGAGCAGTACTTC | 16 | TRBJ2-7 | . | TRBV18 | .
CASSRLKRDTTDTGELFF | TGCGCCAGCAGCCGACTCAAACGGGACACCACGGACACCGGGGAGCTGTTTTTT | 18 | TRBJ2-2 | few | TRBV5-1 | .
CASSEPGKGTDTQYF | TGTGCCAGCAGTGAACCAGGGAAGGGAACAGATACGCAGTATTTT | 15 | TRBJ2-3 | . | TRBV6-1 | .
CASSLALAGEHTGELFF | TGTGCCAGCAGTTTGGCACTAGCGGGAGAACACACCGGGGAGCTGTTTTTT | 17 | TRBJ2-2 | . | TRBV28 | TRBD2
CASSKAADNEQFF | TGTGCCAGCAGCAAAGCGGCAGACAATGAGCAGTTCTTC | 13 | TRBJ2-1 | . | TRBV21-1 | .
CASKGDLTYEQYF | TGTGCCAGCAAGGGAGATCTCACCTACGAGCAGTACTTC | 13 | TRBJ2-7 | . | TRBV7-2 | .
CASSLVGTEQFF | TGTGCCAGCAGCTTAGTGGGGACCGAGCAGTTCTTC | 12 | TRBJ2-1 | . | TRBV7-2 | .
CASSLAASGSTDTQYF | TGCGCCAGCAGCTTGGCGGCTAGCGGGAGCACAGATACGCAGTATTTT | 16 | TRBJ2-3 | . | TRBV5-1 | TRBD2
CASSRGLAEETQYF | TGCGCCAGCAGCAGGGGACTAGCGGAAGAGACCCAGTACTTC | 14 | TRBJ2-5 | few | TRBV5-1 | TRBD2
CASSLGGAIYVYGYTF | TGTGCCAGCAGCTTGGGGGGGGCCATTTACGTCTATGGCTACACCTTC | 16 | TRBJ1-2 | . | TRBV5-4 | .
CASSKEPGSYEQYF | TGTGCCAGCAGCAAGGAGCCGGGATCCTACGAGCAGTACTTC | 14 | TRBJ2-7 | few | TRBV21-1 | .
CASSGGLAENTGELFF | TGTGCCAGCAGTGGGGGACTAGCGGAGAACACCGGGGAGCTGTTTTTT | 16 | TRBJ2-2 | few | TRBV6-1 | TRBD2
CASSKGQGNTEAFF | TGTGCCAGCAGTAAGGGACAGGGGAACACTGAAGCTTTCTTT | 14 | TRBJ1-1 | . | TRBV6-1 | TRBD1